The next 22 T cell receptor beta chains were all read from a single sample in a study of a mutant IDH1 vaccine in newly diagnosed glioma. The time point is: week 11, during vaccination. Topical imiquimod accompanied each vaccine dose, which consisted of 300 ug of mutant IDH1 20-mer peptide. Sequencing was performed with immunoSEQ multiplex PCR; in TCRdb, only in-frame clones are kept and a portion is missing. The sample lists fewer than 35,000 clones, roughly 89% occurring once. The antigens for these receptors are not known. The material sequenced was PBMCs, taken from a glioma patient whose treatment included an IDH1 peptide vaccine. These receptors were obtained from a man aged 18 to 30 with glioma.

This rearrangement joins TRBV15 to TRBJ1-2; no firm D call. The germline V gene encodes CDR1 LNHNV and CDR2 YYDKDF (reference sequence). The CDR3 runs to 13 residues. V was cut by 1 base and J by 8 bases, with 11 bases left in between. This CDR3 is CATSRGSGGGYTF. The CDR3 DNA reads TGTGCCACCAGCAGAGGATCTGGAGGGGGCTACACCTTC.

The genes are TRBV6-1 and TRBJ2-5, with D maybe TRBD1 (5 bases). The CDR3 covers 15 residues. In germline, CDR1 is MNHNS, CDR2 SASEGT. The ends were cut back, 6 bases at V and 5 bases at J, with 19 bases in the middle. CDR3 sequence: CASSPEVAGSETQYF. The CDR3 coding sequence is TGTGCCAGCAGCCCAGAGGTCGCAGGGTCGGAGACCCAGTACTTC.

The rearrangement uses TRBV5-4 and TRBJ2-5; 16 nucleotides align to TRBD2. The length of the CDR3 is 17 residues. V was clipped by 4 bases and J by 5 bases; unmatched bases: 8. CDR1 is SGHNT, CDR2 YYREEE, per germline (reference sequence). This CDR3 is CASSLGTSGRALETQYF. CDR3 sequence (DNA): TGTGCCAGCAGCCTCGGGACTAGCGGGAGGGCCTTGGAGACCCAGTACTTC.

The CDR3 loop reads CASSVYKEGNEQFF. CDR3 sequence (DNA): TGCGCCAGCAGCGTCTATAAAGAGGGCAATGAGCAGTTCTTC. This rearrangement joins TRBV4-1 to TRBJ2-1; a weak D match, TRBD2 (5 bases). V was cut by 5 bases and J by 6 bases, with 14 bases left in between. The CDR3 is 14 residues long. Germline lookup yields CDR1 MGHRA and CDR2 YSYEKL.

In its sample, this clone is medium-sized (0.01 to 0.1%). V usage is TRBV4-2 and J usage is TRBJ2-7; 11 nucleotides line up with TRBD2. This CDR3 comprises 14 residues. Germline V gene sequence: CDR1 LGHNA, CDR2 YNFKEQ. Trimming cost V 4 bases and J 6 bases; bases outside gene matches: 5. The CDR3: CASSLSGTSGEQYF. The CDR3 bases are TGTGCCAGCAGCCTCTCCGGGACTAGCGGCGAGCAGTACTTC.

This chain uses TRBV5-6 with TRBJ1-2; D is unresolved. CDR3 length equals 14 residues. Looked up from germline, CDR1 is SGHDT and CDR2 is YYEEEE. With 0 bases removed from V and 4 bases from J, the gap between germline ends came to 10 bases. The CDR3 loop reads CASSLDPTGYGYTF. CDR3 in DNA: TGTGCCAGCAGCTTGGACCCTACGGGCTATGGCTACACCTTC.

To note about this clone: The sample contains more than one DNA sequence encoding this CDR3. The chain has TRBV29-1 and TRBJ1-1; D not resolved. The CDR3 runs 12 residues. Per germline, CDR1 SQVTM and CDR2 ANQGSEA. Trimming shortened V by 3 bases and J by 0 bases, and 5 bases separated the two germline ends. The CDR3 DNA follows: TGCAGCGTTGAGAGCATGAACACTGAAGCTTTCTTT. It specifies CSVESMNTEAFF.

The rearrangement uses TRBV6-5 and TRBJ2-3, with D perhaps TRBD1 (6 bases). V was cut by 4 bases and J by 4 bases, with 15 bases left in between. CDR1 is MNHEY, CDR2 SVGAGI, per germline. The CDR3 consists of 15 residues. This chain's CDR3 is CASSLFQGTADTQYF. As DNA, the CDR3 is TGTGCCAGCAGTTTATTCCAGGGGACCGCAGATACGCAGTATTTT.

The V call is TRBV5-4, the J call TRBJ2-2, with D possibly being TRBD2 (6 bases). CDR3 length: 14 amino acids. V gave up 4 bases and J gave up 8 bases, with 15 bases separating them. CDR1 and CDR2 (germline): SGHNT, YYREEE (reference sequence). The CDR3 loop reads CASSLAGEVGELFF. As DNA, the CDR3 is TGTGCCAGCAGCCTGGCTGGGGAGGTGGGGGAGCTGTTTTTT.

The V gene is TRBV6-1, the J gene TRBJ1-6; 9 nucleotides agree with TRBD1. Losses at the gene ends were 0 bases for V and 10 bases for J; bases not matched to a gene: 4. From germline, CDR1 is MNHNS and CDR2 SASEGT. The CDR3 extends over 15 amino acids. The CDR3 region is CASSEAGQGGSPLHF. In DNA form, the CDR3 reads TGTGCCAGCAGTGAAGCGGGACAGGGTGGATCACCCCTCCACTTT.

This clone has only one observation. The chain is built from TRBV5-6 and TRBJ1-4; 8 nucleotides align to TRBD1. V gave up 2 bases and J gave up 8 bases; unmatched junction bases: 5. The CDR3 spans 14 residues. The germline V gene encodes CDR1 SGHDT and CDR2 YYEEEE. CDR3 sequence (DNA): TGTGCCAGCAGCTTCGGACAGGGAAGCGAAAAACTGTTTTTT. Protein: CASSFGQGSEKLFF.

J is TRBJ2-7 and V is TRBV6-6; 8 bases are a match to TRBD2. Germline V gene data show CDR1 as MNHNY and CDR2 as SVGAGI (reference sequence). CDR3 length: 14 amino acids. Losses at the gene ends were 8 bases for V and 3 bases for J; bases not matched to a gene: 9. CDR3 DNA sequence: TGTGCCAGCTCCTGGGGTAGCGGGGACTACGAGCAGTACTTC. Protein product: CASSWGSGDYEQYF.

The chain uses TRBV7-8 and TRBJ2-5, with TRBD1 identical over 9 bases. Germline assignment: CDR1 SGHVS and CDR2 FQNEAQ. CDR3 length: 16 amino acids. Trimming removed 5 bases from V and 5 bases from J; junction bases left unmatched: 12. The CDR3 region is CASSITSRTGVETQYF. CDR3 in DNA: TGTGCCAGCAGCATAACCTCGAGGACAGGGGTGGAGACCCAGTACTTC.

The genes are TRBV30 and TRBJ1-5; the match to TRBD1 covers 8 bases. CDR1 is GTSNPN and CDR2 is SVGIG in the germline V gene (reference sequence). The CDR3 runs to 15 residues. Trimming at V came to 2 bases and at J to 6 bases, leaving 9 bases not matched to a gene. The chain's CDR3 is CAWSPDRGVFQPQHF. The CDR3 nucleotides read TGTGCCTGGAGTCCCGACAGGGGCGTCTTTCAGCCCCAGCATTTT.

V is TRBV6-5 and J is TRBJ2-1, with TRBD2 identical over 7 bases. This CDR3 region has 15 residues. J gave up 7 bases and V 6 bases, and 12 bases lay outside the gene matches. Germline V gene data show CDR1 as MNHEY and CDR2 as SVGAGI. For the CDR3, the DNA is TGTGCCAGCAGCACCATAAAAGGGACTAATAATGAGCAGTTCTTC. It codes for CASSTIKGTNNEQFF.

DNA for the CDR3: TGTGCCAGCAGTTATGGGGACTATGGCTACACCTTC. Protein sequence: CASSYGDYGYTF. The rearrangement uses TRBV6-5 and TRBJ1-2, with D hard to call. This CDR3 spans 12 amino acids. Per the germline V gene, CDR1 is MNHEY and CDR2 is SVGAGI. The V gene lost 3 bases and the J gene lost 3 bases, with 5 bases spanning the gap.

The rearrangement joins TRBV5-4 to TRBJ1-2; 9 nucleotides match TRBD1. The CDR3 consists of 13 residues. Germline V gene lookup returns CDR1 SGHNT and CDR2 YYREEE (reference sequence). The ends lost 4 bases at V and 2 bases at J; junction bases unmatched: 0. This chain's CDR3 is CASSGQGNYGYTF. CDR3 coding DNA: TGTGCCAGCAGCGGACAGGGGAACTATGGCTACACCTTC.

The chain is built from TRBV30 and TRBJ1-6; the D is unclear. The CDR3 runs to 11 residues. From germline, CDR1 is GTSNPN and CDR2 SVGIG (reference sequence). With 3 bases removed from V and 9 bases from J, the gap between germline ends came to 6 bases. CDR3 DNA sequence: TGTGCCTGGAGGGGAGGTTCACCCCTCCACTTT. It codes for CAWRGGSPLHF.

The chain uses TRBV4-2 and TRBJ1-1, with TRBD1 matching over 8 bases. V shed 3 bases, J shed 5 bases, and the junction held 5 bases outside the gene matches. The CDR3 is 14 residues long. Germline loops: CDR1 LGHNA, CDR2 YNFKEQ. CDR3 nucleotides: TGTGCCAGCAGCCACCGACAGGGGAGTACTGAAGCTTTCTTT. Translated: CASSHRQGSTEAFF.

CDR3 in DNA: TGTGCCAGCAGCCCTTTGGTGGGGCGATCAGCAGATACGCAGTATTTT. Its protein is CASSPLVGRSADTQYF. This rearrangement joins TRBV5-6 to TRBJ2-3, with D tentatively TRBD1 (5 bases). CDR1 is SGHDT, CDR2 YYEEEE, per germline. The CDR3 loop spans 16 amino acids. V lost 4 bases to trimming and J lost 4 bases, with 19 bases between them. The full variable domain, completed using reference TRBV5-6 and TRBJ2-3, is DAGVTQSPTHLIKTRGQQVTLRCSPKSGHDTVSWYQQALGQGPQFIFQYYEEEERQRGNFPDRFSGHQFPNYSSELNVNALLLGDSALYLCASSPLVGRSADTQYFGPGTRLTVL.

The chain links TRBV6-1 to TRBJ2-7, with D hard to call. Germline CDR1 MNHNS, CDR2 SASEGT. This CDR3 spans 12 amino acids. V was clipped by 4 bases and J by 6 bases, with 10 bases between them. The CDR3 is CASSGVPLEQYF. The CDR3 region has the DNA TGTGCCAGCAGTGGAGTTCCACTCGAGCAGTACTTC.

The chain combines TRBV15 with TRBJ1-4; D possibly corresponds to TRBD1 (6 bases). Trimming removed 9 bases from V and 8 bases from J, with 16 bases in between. The V gene's germline CDR1 is LNHNV and CDR2 YYDKDF (reference sequence). This CDR3 has 13 amino acids. The CDR3 spells CATAEQGGEKLFF. The CDR3, as DNA: TGTGCCACGGCGGAACAGGGCGGGGAAAAACTGTTTTTT.